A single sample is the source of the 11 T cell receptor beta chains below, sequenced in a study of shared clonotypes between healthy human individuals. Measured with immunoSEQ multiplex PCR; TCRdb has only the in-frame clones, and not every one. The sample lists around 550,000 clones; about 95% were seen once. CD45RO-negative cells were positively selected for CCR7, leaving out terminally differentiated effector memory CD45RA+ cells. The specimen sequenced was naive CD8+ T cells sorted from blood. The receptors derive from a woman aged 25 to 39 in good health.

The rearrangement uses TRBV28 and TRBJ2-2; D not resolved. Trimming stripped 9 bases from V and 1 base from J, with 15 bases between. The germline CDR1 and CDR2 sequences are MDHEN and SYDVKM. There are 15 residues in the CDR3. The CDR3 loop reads CASETRPENTGELFF. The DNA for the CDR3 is TGTGCCAGTGAAACAAGGCCGGAGAACACCGGGGAGCTGTTTTTT.

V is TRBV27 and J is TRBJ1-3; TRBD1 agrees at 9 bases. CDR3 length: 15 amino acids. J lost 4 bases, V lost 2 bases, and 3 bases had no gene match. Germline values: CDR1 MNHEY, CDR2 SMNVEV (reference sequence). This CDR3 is CASSLGTGWGNTIYF. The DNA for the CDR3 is TGTGCCAGCAGTTTAGGGACAGGGTGGGGAAACACCATATATTTT.

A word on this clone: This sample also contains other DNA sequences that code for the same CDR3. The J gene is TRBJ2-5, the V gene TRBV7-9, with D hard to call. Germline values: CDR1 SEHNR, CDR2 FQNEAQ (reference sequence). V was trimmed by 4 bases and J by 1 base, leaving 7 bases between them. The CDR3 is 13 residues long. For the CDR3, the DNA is TGTGCCAGCAGCTCTCCCGCCCAAGAGACCCAGTACTTC. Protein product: CASSSPAQETQYF.

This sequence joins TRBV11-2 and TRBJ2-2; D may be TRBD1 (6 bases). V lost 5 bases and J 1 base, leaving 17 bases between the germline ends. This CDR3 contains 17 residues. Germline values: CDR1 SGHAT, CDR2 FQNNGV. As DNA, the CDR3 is TGTGCCAGCAGCCCCACCCCGGGACACTTGAACACCGGGGAGCTGTTTTTT. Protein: CASSPTPGHLNTGELFF.

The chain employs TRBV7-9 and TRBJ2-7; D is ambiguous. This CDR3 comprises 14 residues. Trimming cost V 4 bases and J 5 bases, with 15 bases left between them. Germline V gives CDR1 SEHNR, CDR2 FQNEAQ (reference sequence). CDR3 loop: CASSWVGIKDEQYF. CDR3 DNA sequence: TGTGCCAGCAGCTGGGTGGGGATTAAAGACGAGCAGTACTTC.

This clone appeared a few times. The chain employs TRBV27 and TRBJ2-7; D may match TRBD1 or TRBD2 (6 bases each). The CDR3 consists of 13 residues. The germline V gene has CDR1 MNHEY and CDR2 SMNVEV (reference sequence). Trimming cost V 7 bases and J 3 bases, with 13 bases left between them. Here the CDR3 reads CASKGGTNYEQYF. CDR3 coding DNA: TGTGCCAGCAAGGGGGGTACCAACTACGAGCAGTACTTC.

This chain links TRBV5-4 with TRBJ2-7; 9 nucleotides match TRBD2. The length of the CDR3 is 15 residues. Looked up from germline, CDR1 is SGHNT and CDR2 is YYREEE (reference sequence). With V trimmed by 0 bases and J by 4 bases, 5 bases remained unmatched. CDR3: CASSLGGRAAYEQYF. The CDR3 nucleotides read TGTGCCAGCAGCTTGGGCGGGAGGGCCGCGTACGAGCAGTACTTC. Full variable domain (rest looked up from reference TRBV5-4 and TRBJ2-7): ETGVTQSPTHLIKTRGQQVTLRCSSQSGHNTVSWYQQALGQGPQFIFQYYREEENGRGNFPPRFSGLQFPNYSSELNVNALELDDSALYLCASSLGGRAAYEQYFGPGTRLTVT.

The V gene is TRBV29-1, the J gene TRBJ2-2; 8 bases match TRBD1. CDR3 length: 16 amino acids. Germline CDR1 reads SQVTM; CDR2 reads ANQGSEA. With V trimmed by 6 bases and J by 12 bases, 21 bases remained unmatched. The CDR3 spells CSVVQGGNRPPGQLFF. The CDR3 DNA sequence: TGCAGCGTGGTACAGGGGGGAAACCGGCCACCGGGGCAGCTGTTTTTT.

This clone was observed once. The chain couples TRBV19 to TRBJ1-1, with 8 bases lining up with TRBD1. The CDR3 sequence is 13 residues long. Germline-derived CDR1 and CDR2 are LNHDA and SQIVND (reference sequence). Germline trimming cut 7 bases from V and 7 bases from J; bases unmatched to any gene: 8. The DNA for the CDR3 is TGTGCCAGTAATTTTTGGGGACAGGATGAAGCTTTCTTT. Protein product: CASNFWGQDEAFF.

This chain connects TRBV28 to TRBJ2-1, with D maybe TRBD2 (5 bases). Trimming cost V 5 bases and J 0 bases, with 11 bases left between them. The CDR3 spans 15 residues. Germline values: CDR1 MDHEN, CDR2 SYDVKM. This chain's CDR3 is CASSVKRNSYNEQFF. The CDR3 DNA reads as TGTGCCAGCAGTGTGAAGCGGAACTCCTACAATGAGCAGTTCTTC.

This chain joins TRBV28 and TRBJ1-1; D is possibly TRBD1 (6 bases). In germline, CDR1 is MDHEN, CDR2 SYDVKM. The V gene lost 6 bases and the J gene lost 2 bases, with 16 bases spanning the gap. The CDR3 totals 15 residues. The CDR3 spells CASSRAGTSNTEAFF. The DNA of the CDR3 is TGTGCCAGCAGCCGCGCCGGGACATCTAACACTGAAGCTTTCTTT. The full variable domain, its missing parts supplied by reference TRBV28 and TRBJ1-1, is DVKVTQSSRYLVKRTGEKVFLECVQDMDHENMFWYRQDPGLGLRLIYFSYDVKMKEKGDIPEGYSVSREKKERFSLILESASTNQTSMYLCASSRAGTSNTEAFFGQGTRLTVV.